Below, 11 T cell receptor beta chains from the same sample are listed, as sequenced in a study of T cell responses to AZD1222 COVID-19 vaccine. Using immunoSEQ multiplex PCR, the repertoire was profiled, and TCRdb retains in-frame clones only, with some absent. The sample has about 120,000 clones, 70% to 90% seen once. The sample was peripheral blood, taken 28 days after the second AZD1222 dose. These TCRs come from an adult who received the AZD1222 COVID-19 vaccine.

The rearrangement joins TRBV4-3 to TRBJ2-2; D is perhaps TRBD1 (8 bases). CDR1 LGHNA and CDR2 YSLEER come from the germline V gene. The CDR3 has 18 amino acids. The germline V and J ends were trimmed by 4 bases and 7 bases, with 25 bases remaining between them. CDR3 coding DNA: TGCGCCAGCAGCCGGGGGAGACAGGGGACTAAATTGGGCGGGGAGCTGTTTTTT. This codes for CASSRGRQGTKLGGELFF.

J is TRBJ2-3 and V is TRBV7-3; 11 nucleotides agree with TRBD2. Germline CDR1 SGHTA, CDR2 FQGTGA. J gave up 4 bases and V 5 bases, and 14 bases lay outside the gene matches. There are 18 residues in the CDR3. CDR3 coding DNA: TGTGCCAGCAGCCCAACCCCTGTAGCGGGGGGGCCCGCAGATACGCAGTATTTT. It is translated as CASSPTPVAGGPADTQYF.

This chain links TRBV6-5 with TRBJ2-5, with D possibly being TRBD2 (6 bases). Between the trimmed V and J ends, which lost 7 bases and 2 bases, there was a span of 11 bases. Germline loops: CDR1 MNHEY, CDR2 SVGAGI. The CDR3 runs to 13 residues. The CDR3 region has the DNA TGTGCCAGCAATTGGGACTGGCAAGAGACCCAGTACTTC. Its protein product is CASNWDWQETQYF.

The genes are TRBV7-9 and TRBJ2-1; TRBD2 matches at 8 bases. This CDR3 comprises 13 residues. Germline-derived CDR1 and CDR2 are SEHNR and FQNEAQ (reference sequence). CDR3 protein: CAVSRGRIDEQFF. The CDR3 DNA is TGTGCAGTCTCACGCGGGAGGATCGATGAGCAGTTCTTC.

This clone is labeled medium-sized. The CDR3 DNA reads as TGTGCCAGCAGCCATCCTGGGACTAGCGGGATTCGTGGGGGTCCAGATACGCAGTATTTT. It translates to CASSHPGTSGIRGGPDTQYF. The V gene is TRBV9, the J gene TRBJ2-3; 13 nucleotides line up with TRBD2. The ends lost 4 bases at V and 4 bases at J; junction bases unmatched: 18. This CDR3 has 20 amino acids. Germline V gene sequence: CDR1 SGDLS, CDR2 YYNGEE.

The rearrangement joins TRBV3-1 (or the pseudogene TRBV3-2) to TRBJ2-7; no firm D call. The CDR3 sequence is 15 residues long. The V end was cut by 3 bases, the J end by 3 bases, with 15 bases between. Per germline, CDR1 LGHDT and CDR2 YNNKEL (reference sequence). The CDR3 here is CASSQGSGLHYEQYF. The CDR3 DNA is TGTGCCAGCAGCCAGGGGTCTGGGCTCCACTACGAGCAGTACTTC.

The DNA of the CDR3 is TGCGCCAGCAGCCCTGGCTCTAGCGGGGGGCGACACCAAGAGACCCAGTACTTC. Translated: CASSPGSSGGRHQETQYF. V gene TRBV5-1 combines with J gene TRBJ2-5; the match to TRBD2 covers 11 bases. Trimming took 4 bases from V and 0 from J; bases not matched to a gene: 11. Germline CDR1 SGHRS, CDR2 YFSETQ. The CDR3 is made up of 18 amino acids. The full variable domain, rest sourced from reference TRBV5-1 and TRBJ2-5, is KAGVTQTPRYLIKTRGQQVTLSCSPISGHRSVSWYQQTPGQGLQFLFEYFSETQRNKGNFPGRFSGRQFSNSRSEMNVSTLELGDSALYLCASSPGSSGGRHQETQYFGPGTRLLVL.

CDR3 residues: CASSLLVQGAETQYF. The CDR3 bases are TGTGCCAGCAGCTTATTGGTACAGGGGGCAGAGACCCAGTACTTC. The V call is TRBV7-2, the J call TRBJ2-5; 9 nucleotides line up with TRBD1. This CDR3 spans 15 amino acids. Germline V gene sequence: CDR1 SGHTA, CDR2 FQGNSA. V was clipped by 2 bases and J by 4 bases; unmatched bases: 5.

This clone was seen once. The J gene is TRBJ2-2, the V gene TRBV7-9; D perhaps matches TRBD1 (6 bases). Germline loops: CDR1 SEHNR, CDR2 FQNEAQ (reference sequence). V lost 2 bases and J lost 3, with 10 bases in between. This CDR3 region has 15 residues. CDR3 in amino acids: CASSLLTGHTGELFF. CDR3 in DNA: TGTGCCAGCAGCTTACTCACAGGGCACACCGGGGAGCTGTTTTTT.

The CDR3 DNA sequence: TGTGCCAGCAGTTCACCAGGGACAGGGGGCAATCAGCCCCAGCATTTT. Its protein is CASSSPGTGGNQPQHF. This sequence joins TRBV6-5 and TRBJ1-5, with 10 bases matching TRBD1. V gave up 4 bases and J gave up 2 bases; unmatched junction bases: 5. The CDR3 is made up of 16 amino acids. The germline V gene encodes CDR1 MNHEY and CDR2 SVGAGI.

The chain uses TRBV28 and TRBJ1-2; no clear D gene. The CDR3 has 17 residues. Germline CDR1 reads MDHEN; CDR2 reads SYDVKM. V lost 2 bases to trimming and J lost 0 bases, with 16 bases between them. CDR3 coding DNA: TGTGCCAGCAGTTTAGCGGCTCGGACCTATACTAACTATGGCTACACCTTC. It translates to CASSLAARTYTNYGYTF.